The T cell receptor (beta chain) under discussion was sequenced for a study of CD8 T cells in Susac syndrome. Trimming left V 5 bases short and J 5 bases short, with 15 bases between. There are 15 residues in the CDR3. The germline CDR1 and CDR2 sequences are MDHEN and SYDVKM. It was with random hexamers that roughly 0.45 to 1 ug RNA was reverse transcribed. The method of amplification for TCR beta CDR3 was immunoSEQ multiplex PCR, covering 54 Vbeta and 13 Jbeta. MiXCR was run by TCRdb on the immunoSEQ multiplex PCR reads, yielding one entry per CDR3 protein. This sample has some 110,000 distinct CDR3 sequences, with 90% to 95% found just once.

This receptor was obtained from a human donor with multiple sclerosis. The chain is built from TRBV28 and TRBJ1-4; D unclear. Sequenced input: CD8+ T cells from PBMCs. DNA for the CDR3: TGTGCCAGCAGTCCCGGACGGATACAAAATGAAAAACTGTTTTTT. Amino acids: CASSPGRIQNEKLFF.